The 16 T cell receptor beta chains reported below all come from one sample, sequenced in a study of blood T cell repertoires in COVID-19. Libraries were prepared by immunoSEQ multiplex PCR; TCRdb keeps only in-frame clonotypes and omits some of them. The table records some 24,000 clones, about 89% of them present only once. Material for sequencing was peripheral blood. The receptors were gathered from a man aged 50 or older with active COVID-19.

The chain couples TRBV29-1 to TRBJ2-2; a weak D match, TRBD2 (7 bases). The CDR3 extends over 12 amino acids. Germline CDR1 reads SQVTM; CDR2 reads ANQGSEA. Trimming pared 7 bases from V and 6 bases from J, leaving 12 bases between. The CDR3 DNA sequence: TGCAGCGCTGCGGGGGCGGCCGGGGAGCTGTTTTTT. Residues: CSAAGAAGELFF.

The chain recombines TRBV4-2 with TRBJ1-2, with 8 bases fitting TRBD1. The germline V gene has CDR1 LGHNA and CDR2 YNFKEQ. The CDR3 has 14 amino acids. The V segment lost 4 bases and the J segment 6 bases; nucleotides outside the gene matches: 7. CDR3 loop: CASSPWTGIDGYTF. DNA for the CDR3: TGTGCCAGCAGCCCCTGGACAGGGATCGATGGCTACACCTTC.

The CDR3 reads CATSDPTGFTGELFF. For the CDR3, the DNA is TGTGCCACCAGTGATCCTACAGGATTCACCGGGGAGCTGTTTTTT. The rearrangement joins TRBV24-1 to TRBJ2-2, with a weak D call TRBD1 (5 bases). Trimming removed 3 bases from V and 4 bases from J, with 11 bases in between. CDR1 KGHDR and CDR2 SFDVKD come from the germline V gene. The CDR3 is 15 residues long.

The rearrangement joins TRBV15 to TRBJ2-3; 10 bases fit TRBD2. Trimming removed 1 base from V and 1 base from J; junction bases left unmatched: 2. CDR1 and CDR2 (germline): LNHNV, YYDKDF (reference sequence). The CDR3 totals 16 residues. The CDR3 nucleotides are TGTGCCACCAGCAGAGGGACTAGCGGTGGCACAGATACGCAGTATTTT. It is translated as CATSRGTSGGTDTQYF.

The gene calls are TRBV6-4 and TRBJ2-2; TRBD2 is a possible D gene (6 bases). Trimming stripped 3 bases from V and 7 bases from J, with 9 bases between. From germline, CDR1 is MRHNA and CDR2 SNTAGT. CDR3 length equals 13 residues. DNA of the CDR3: TGTGCCAGCAGTGAGCGGGAAGGCGGGGAGCTGTTTTTT. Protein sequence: CASSEREGGELFF.

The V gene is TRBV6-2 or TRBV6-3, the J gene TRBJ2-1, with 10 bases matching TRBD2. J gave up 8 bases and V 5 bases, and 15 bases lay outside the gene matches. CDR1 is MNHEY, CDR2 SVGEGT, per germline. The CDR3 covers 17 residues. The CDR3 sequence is CASSTPVLAGDLDEQFF. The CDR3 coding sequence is TGTGCCAGCAGTACCCCCGTGCTAGCGGGAGATTTAGATGAGCAGTTCTTC.

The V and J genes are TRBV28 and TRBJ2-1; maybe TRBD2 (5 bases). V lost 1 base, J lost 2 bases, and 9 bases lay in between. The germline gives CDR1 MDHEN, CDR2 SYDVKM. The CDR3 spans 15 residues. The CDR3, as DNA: TGTGCCAGCAGTTTATCGGGGAGCCCCTACAATGAGCAGTTCTTC. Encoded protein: CASSLSGSPYNEQFF.

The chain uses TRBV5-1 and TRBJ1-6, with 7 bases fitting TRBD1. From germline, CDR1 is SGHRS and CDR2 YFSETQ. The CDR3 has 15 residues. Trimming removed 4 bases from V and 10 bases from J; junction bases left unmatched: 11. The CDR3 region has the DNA TGCGCCAGCAGCCTAAGAACAGGGGTTAACTCACCCCTCCACTTT. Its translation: CASSLRTGVNSPLHF.

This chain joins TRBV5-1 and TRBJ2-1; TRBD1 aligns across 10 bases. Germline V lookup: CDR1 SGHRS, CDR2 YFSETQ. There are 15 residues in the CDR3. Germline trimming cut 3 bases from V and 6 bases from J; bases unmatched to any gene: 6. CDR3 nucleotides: TGCGCCAGCAGCTATGGGACAGGGGCTTCCAATGAGCAGTTCTTC. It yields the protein CASSYGTGASNEQFF. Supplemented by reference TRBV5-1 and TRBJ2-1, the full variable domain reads KAGVTQTPRYLIKTRGQQVTLSCSPISGHRSVSWYQQTPGQGLQFLFEYFSETQRNKGNFPGRFSGRQFSNSRSEMNVSTLELGDSALYLCASSYGTGASNEQFFGPGTRLTVL.

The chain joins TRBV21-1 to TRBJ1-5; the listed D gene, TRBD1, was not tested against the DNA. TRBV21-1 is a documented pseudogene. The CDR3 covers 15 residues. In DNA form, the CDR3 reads TGTGCCAGCAGCAAATTGGCAGGGAAGCATCAGCCCCAGCATTTT. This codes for CASSKLAGKHQPQHF.

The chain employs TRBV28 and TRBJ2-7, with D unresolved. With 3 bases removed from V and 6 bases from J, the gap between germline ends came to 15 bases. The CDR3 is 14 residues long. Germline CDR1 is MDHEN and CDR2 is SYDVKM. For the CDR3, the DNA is TGTGCCAGCAGTTTTTATGCTACTTTTGGCGAGCAGTACTTC. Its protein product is CASSFYATFGEQYF.

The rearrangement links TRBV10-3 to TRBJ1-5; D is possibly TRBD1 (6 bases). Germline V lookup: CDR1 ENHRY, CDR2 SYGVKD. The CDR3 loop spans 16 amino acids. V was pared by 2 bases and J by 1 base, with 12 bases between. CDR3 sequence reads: CAISESGGASNQPQHF. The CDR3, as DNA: TGTGCCATCAGTGAGAGCGGGGGGGCGAGCAATCAGCCCCAGCATTTT.

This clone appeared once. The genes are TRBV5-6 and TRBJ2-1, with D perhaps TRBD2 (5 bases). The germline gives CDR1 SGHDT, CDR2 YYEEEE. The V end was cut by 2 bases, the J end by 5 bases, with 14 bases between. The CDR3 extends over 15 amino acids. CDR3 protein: CASSFLLEPNNEQFF. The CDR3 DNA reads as TGTGCCAGCAGCTTCCTACTAGAACCTAACAATGAGCAGTTCTTC.

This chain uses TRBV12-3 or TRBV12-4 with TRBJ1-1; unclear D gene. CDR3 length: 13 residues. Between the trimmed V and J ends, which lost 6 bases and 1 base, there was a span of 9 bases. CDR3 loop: CASRSTWNTEAFF. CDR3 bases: TGTGCCAGCAGATCTACCTGGAACACTGAAGCTTTCTTT.

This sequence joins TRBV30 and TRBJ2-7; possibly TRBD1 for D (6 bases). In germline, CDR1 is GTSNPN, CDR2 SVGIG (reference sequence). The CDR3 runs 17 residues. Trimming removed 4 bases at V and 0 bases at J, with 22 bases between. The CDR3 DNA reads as TGTGCCTGGACCAGGGGTCTTGGACTGGGAAGCTCCTACGAGCAGTACTTC. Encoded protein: CAWTRGLGLGSSYEQYF.

CDR3 in amino acids: CASSPEGGSLHF. CDR3 DNA sequence: TGTGCCAGCAGCCCAGAGGGTGGATCCCTCCACTTT. V usage is TRBV9 and J usage is TRBJ1-6; D unresolved. V dropped 4 bases and J dropped 14 bases, with 13 bases sitting between them. Germline V gives CDR1 SGDLS, CDR2 YYNGEE. CDR3 size: 12 residues.